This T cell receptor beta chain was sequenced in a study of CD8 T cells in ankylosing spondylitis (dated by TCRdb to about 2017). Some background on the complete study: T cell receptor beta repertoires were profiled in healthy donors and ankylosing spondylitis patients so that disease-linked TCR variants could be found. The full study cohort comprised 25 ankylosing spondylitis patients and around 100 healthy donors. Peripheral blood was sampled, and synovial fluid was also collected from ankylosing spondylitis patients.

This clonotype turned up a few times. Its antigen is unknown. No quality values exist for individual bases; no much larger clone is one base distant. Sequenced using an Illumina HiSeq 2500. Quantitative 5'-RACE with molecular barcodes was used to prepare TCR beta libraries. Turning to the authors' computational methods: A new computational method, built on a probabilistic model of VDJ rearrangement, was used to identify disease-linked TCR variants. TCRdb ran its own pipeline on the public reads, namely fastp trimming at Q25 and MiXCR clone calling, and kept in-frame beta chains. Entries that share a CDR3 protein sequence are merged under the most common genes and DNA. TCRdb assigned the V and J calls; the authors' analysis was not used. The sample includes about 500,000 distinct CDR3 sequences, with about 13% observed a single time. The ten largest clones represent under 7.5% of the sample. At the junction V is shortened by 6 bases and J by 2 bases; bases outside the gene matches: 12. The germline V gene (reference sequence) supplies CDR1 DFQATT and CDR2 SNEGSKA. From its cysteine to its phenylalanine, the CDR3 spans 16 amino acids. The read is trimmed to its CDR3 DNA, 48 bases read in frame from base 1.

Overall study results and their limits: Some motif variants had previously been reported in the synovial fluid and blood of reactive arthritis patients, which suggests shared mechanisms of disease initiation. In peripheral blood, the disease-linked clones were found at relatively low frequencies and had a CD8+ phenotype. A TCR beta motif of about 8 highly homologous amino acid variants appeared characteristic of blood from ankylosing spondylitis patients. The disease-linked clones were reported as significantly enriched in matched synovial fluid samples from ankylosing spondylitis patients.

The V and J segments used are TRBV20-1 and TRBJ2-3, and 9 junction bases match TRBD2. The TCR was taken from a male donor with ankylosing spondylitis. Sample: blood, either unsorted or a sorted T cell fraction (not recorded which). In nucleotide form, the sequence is TGCAGTGCGATTCCCTATAGCGGGAGCTACACAGATACGCAGTATTTT. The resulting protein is CSAIPYSGSYTDTQYF.